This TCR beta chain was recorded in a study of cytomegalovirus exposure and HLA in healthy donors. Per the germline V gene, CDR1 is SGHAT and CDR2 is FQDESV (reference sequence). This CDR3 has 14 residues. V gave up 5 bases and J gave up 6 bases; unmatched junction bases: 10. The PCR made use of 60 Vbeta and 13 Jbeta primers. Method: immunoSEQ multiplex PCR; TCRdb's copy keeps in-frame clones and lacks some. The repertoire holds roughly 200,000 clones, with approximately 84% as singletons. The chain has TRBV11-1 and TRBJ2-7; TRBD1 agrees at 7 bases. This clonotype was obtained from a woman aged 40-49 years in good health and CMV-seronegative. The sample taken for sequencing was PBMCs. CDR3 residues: CASSLSGGLVEQYF. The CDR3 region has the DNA TGTGCCAGCAGCCTCTCAGGGGGTTTGGTCGAGCAGTACTTC.